The next 10 T cell receptor beta chains were all read from a single sample in a study of control samples from healthy donors and cancer patients. Assay used: immunoSEQ multiplex PCR; TCRdb lists only in-frame clones, some missing. The sample carries over 120,000 clones, about 95% recorded once. The material sequenced was PBMCs. Receptor source: a man in his sixties with colorectal cancer.

The chain couples TRBV6-5 to TRBJ1-2, with 8 bases that match TRBD1. The J segment lost 4 bases and the V segment lost 2 bases, leaving 6 bases of the junction unmatched. The CDR3 spans 15 residues. Germline-derived CDR1 and CDR2 are MNHEY and SVGAGI. The CDR3 region has the DNA TGTGCCAGCAGTTACACAGGGGGTGGCGGCTATGGCTACACCTTC. This translates into CASSYTGGGGYGYTF.

The CDR3 sequence is CASRQGAGGYTF. CDR3 DNA: TGTGCCAGCAGGCAGGGGGCGGGAGGCTACACCTTC. This chain uses TRBV12-3 or TRBV12-4 with TRBJ1-2; 8 positions match TRBD1. V shed 6 bases, J shed 8 bases, and the junction held 5 bases outside the gene matches. This CDR3 is built from 12 residues.

V is TRBV9 and J is TRBJ1-2, with D uncertain. Germline assignment: CDR1 SGDLS and CDR2 YYNGEE. The CDR3 extends over 13 amino acids. The V and J ends lost 2 bases and 8 bases respectively, with 13 bases between them. The chain's CDR3 is CASSVFAGSGYTF. CDR3 sequence (DNA): TGTGCCAGCAGCGTTTTCGCCGGAAGCGGCTACACCTTC. The complete variable domain, with remaining parts taken from reference TRBV9 and TRBJ1-2, reads DSGVTQTPKHLITATGQRVTLRCSPRSGDLSVYWYQQSLDQGLQFLIQYYNGEERAKGNILERFSAQQFPDLHSELNLSSLELGDSALYFCASSVFAGSGYTFGSGTRLTVV.

The chain employs TRBV7-9 and TRBJ1-2, with 10 nucleotides matching TRBD1. The CDR3 sequence is 14 residues long. Germline V gene data show CDR1 as SEHNR and CDR2 as FQNEAQ (reference sequence). Germline trimming cut 5 bases from V and 6 bases from J; bases unmatched to any gene: 6. CDR3 DNA sequence: TGTGCCAGCAGCCCTCCCGGGACAGGGGATGGCTACACCTTC. Translating it yields CASSPPGTGDGYTF. Full variable domain (remainder filled in from reference TRBV7-9 and TRBJ1-2): DTGVSQNPRHKITKRGQNVTFRCDPISEHNRLYWYRQTLGQGPEFLTYFQNEAQLEKSRLLSDRFSAERPKGSFSTLEIQRTEQGDSAMYLCASSPPGTGDGYTFGSGTRLTVV.

V usage is TRBV7-8 and J usage is TRBJ1-2; TRBD1 is a possible D gene (6 bases). CDR3 length: 14 amino acids. Trimming left V 4 bases short and J 4 bases short, with 13 bases between. Germline-derived CDR1 and CDR2 are SGHVS and FQNEAQ. The CDR3 DNA is TGTGCCAGCAGCTCGACAGGACAGTCCTATGGCTACACCTTC. It encodes CASSSTGQSYGYTF.

The rearrangement links TRBV19 to TRBJ2-1; D unresolved. Trimming removed 6 bases at V and 4 bases at J, with 16 bases between. Germline V gives CDR1 LNHDA, CDR2 SQIVND (reference sequence). The CDR3 extends over 15 amino acids. The CDR3 region is CASRSSASPYNEQFF. CDR3 nucleotides: TGTGCCAGTAGATCCTCCGCGTCCCCATACAATGAGCAGTTCTTC.

This chain uses TRBV7-8 with TRBJ1-4; TRBD1 matches 8 bases. The CDR3 extends over 13 amino acids. After removal of 4 bases from V and 10 bases from J, the junction contained 5 bases not matched to a gene. Germline V gene sequence: CDR1 SGHVS, CDR2 FQNEAQ. This chain's CDR3 is CASSSDRGRKLFF. The CDR3 region has the DNA TGTGCCAGCAGCTCCGACAGGGGACGAAAACTGTTTTTT.

This clone was recorded only once. The V gene is TRBV10-3, the J gene TRBJ2-3, with D possibly matching TRBD2 (6 bases). V lost 11 bases, J lost 2 bases, and 20 bases lay in between. Germline CDR1 and CDR2: ENHRY and SYGVKD. The CDR3 sequence is 15 residues long. CDR3 sequence reads: CASRDTSRFTDTQYF. For the CDR3, the DNA is TGTGCCTCCCGGGATACTAGCCGATTCACAGATACGCAGTATTTT.

This CDR3 is CASSFAQNQPQHF. The CDR3 nucleotides are TGTGCCAGCAGTTTCGCACAAAATCAGCCCCAGCATTTT. The V and J genes are TRBV12-3 or TRBV12-4 and TRBJ1-5; D remains unclear. The CDR3 has 13 residues. Trimming pared 3 bases from V and 4 bases from J, leaving 7 bases between.

J is TRBJ2-1 and V is TRBV24-1, with 10 bases aligning to TRBD2. This CDR3 comprises 15 residues. Trimming removed 6 bases from V and 4 bases from J; junction bases left unmatched: 5. Per the germline V gene, CDR1 is KGHDR and CDR2 is SFDVKD. The CDR3 DNA reads as TGTGCCACCAGTTCCAGCGGGGGGGCTTACAATGAGCAGTTCTTC. Encoded protein: CATSSSGGAYNEQFF.